One sample yielded the 2 T cell receptor beta chains listed below, sequenced in a study of blood T cell repertoires in COVID-19. Only in-frame clones appear in the TCRdb table, and some are missing; sequencing was by immunoSEQ multiplex PCR. The table shows just under 65,000 clones, with about three quarters occurring only once. The sample taken for sequencing was peripheral blood. The receptors were gathered from a human donor in a cohort sampled during active COVID-19.

The V call is TRBV5-1, the J call TRBJ1-1, with D hard to call. CDR3 length: 16 amino acids. V was trimmed by 0 bases and J by 4 bases, leaving 16 bases between them. CDR1 and CDR2 (germline): SGHRS, YFSETQ. CDR3: CASSLDDTRIGTEAFF. The CDR3 nucleotides are TGCGCCAGCAGCTTGGACGACACCCGGATAGGCACTGAAGCTTTCTTT.

This clone has only a few counts. The chain links TRBV29-1 to TRBJ2-3; 9 positions match TRBD2. Germline loops: CDR1 SQVTM, CDR2 ANQGSEA. V dropped 4 bases and J dropped 4; count of bases not matched to a gene: 6. CDR3 length equals 14 residues. The CDR3 loop is CSVAIAGASDTQYF. As DNA, the CDR3 is TGCAGCGTTGCAATAGCGGGGGCCTCAGATACGCAGTATTTT.